This T cell receptor (beta chain) was identified during a study of shared clonotypes between healthy human individuals. In the naive CD8 group, cells lacked CD45RO and were positively selected for CCR7, so terminally differentiated effector memory CD45RA+ cells were left out. Germline-derived CDR1 and CDR2 are MNHEY and SVGAGI. The CDR3 contains 12 residues. Deletions cut 2 bases from V and 10 bases from J, with 9 bases between. Data came from immunoSEQ multiplex PCR; TCRdb stores just in-frame clones and leaves some out. The profile shows some 740,000 clones, more than 85% of them singletons. Source material: naive CD8+ T cells sorted from blood. This TCR came from a man aged 30 to 45 in good health. J is TRBJ2-1 and V is TRBV6-5; D remains unclear. CDR3 nucleotide sequence: TGTGCCAGCAGTTACGGAAATCGAGAGCAGTTCTTC. Protein sequence: CASSYGNREQFF.